Below are 6 T cell receptor beta chains sequenced from a single sample in a study of molecular identifiers for immune sequencing clone quantification. One entry per CDR3 protein results from TCRdb running MiXCR on the PCR reads. The sample holds over 550,000 distinct CDR3 sequences, 25% seen once. Source material: naive CD8+ T cells from blood, with Jurkat cell RNA spiked in. Subset of the sample: FACS-sorted CD8+CD4-CCR7+CD45RA+ naive T cells. The receptors here all came from a human donor in good health. Some libraries in this study had Jurkat cell RNA spiked in.

This clonotype came up once. The V and J genes are TRBV11-2 and TRBJ2-1; tentatively, D is TRBD1 (6 bases). Germline V gene lookup returns CDR1 SGHAT and CDR2 FQNNGV. V was pared by 5 bases and J by 9 bases, with 17 bases between. The CDR3 contains 14 residues. Written as DNA, the CDR3 is TGTGCCAGCAGCGTAGTCACAGGGTTTCCTGAGCAGTTCTTC. This gives the protein CASSVVTGFPEQFF.

With respect to this clonotype: A single base separates this from a much larger clone, so it may be a read error. CDR3 in amino acids: CASSEARRDEHFF. The CDR3, as DNA: TGTGCCAGCAGTGAAGCGCGCCGGGATGAGCATTTCTTC. This chain links TRBV2 with TRBJ2-1; a weak D match, TRBD2 (5 bases). The CDR3 is 13 amino acids. Germline V gene lookup returns CDR1 SNHLY and CDR2 FYNNEI.

This clonotype has a count of ten or more. This chain joins TRBV4-3 and TRBJ2-2, with a tentative D call TRBD2 (6 bases). The CDR3 contains 18 residues. V was shortened by 0 bases and J by 5 bases, with 19 bases between the two germline ends. Germline V CDR1 and CDR2: LGHNA, YSLEER. The CDR3 bases are TGCGCCAGCAGCCAAGAGTCCTGGGCGGGGAGTGCGACCGGGGAGCTGTTTTTT. This translates into CASSQESWAGSATGELFF.

The sample holds a few counts of this clonotype. A read error is possible here, since a much larger clone lies one base away. As DNA, the CDR3 is TGTGCCCGCTGTTTGGGGTCGGATCAGCCCCAGCATTTT. Amino acids: CARCLGSDQPQHF. This chain links TRBV12-3 or TRBV12-4 with TRBJ1-5, with no clear D. The CDR3 covers 13 residues. Trimming removed 11 bases at V and 5 bases at J, with 16 bases between.

This clonotype appeared a few times. The V call is TRBV27, the J call TRBJ2-5, with D maybe TRBD2 (7 bases). With 4 bases removed from V and 5 bases from J, the gap between germline ends came to 20 bases. CDR1 is MNHEY and CDR2 is SMNVEV in the germline V gene (reference sequence). The CDR3 spans 16 residues. CDR3 nucleotides: TGTGCCAGCAGTTCCCTAGCGGTGGGGGGGGCGGAGACCCAGTACTTC. Its translation: CASSSLAVGGAETQYF.

This clonotype has at least ten counts. The rearrangement joins TRBV7-9 to TRBJ2-5; unclear D gene. The germline gives CDR1 SEHNR, CDR2 FQNEAQ (reference sequence). The CDR3 is made up of 13 amino acids. Trimming took 7 bases from V and 4 from J, leaving 13 bases between them. This chain's CDR3 is CASTLSPTETQYF. The CDR3 nucleotides read TGTGCCAGCACCCTTAGTCCAACAGAGACCCAGTACTTC.